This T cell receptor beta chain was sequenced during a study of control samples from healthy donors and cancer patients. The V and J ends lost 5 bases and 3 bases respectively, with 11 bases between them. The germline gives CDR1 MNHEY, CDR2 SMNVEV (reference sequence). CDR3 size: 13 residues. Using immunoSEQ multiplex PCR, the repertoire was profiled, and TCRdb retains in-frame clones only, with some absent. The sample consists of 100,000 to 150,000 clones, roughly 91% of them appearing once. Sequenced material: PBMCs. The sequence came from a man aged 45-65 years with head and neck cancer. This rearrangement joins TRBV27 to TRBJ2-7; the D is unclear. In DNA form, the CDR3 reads TGTGCCAGCAGTCCCCAACCTCTCTACGAGCAGTACTTC. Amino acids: CASSPQPLYEQYF.